Shown below are 6 T cell receptor beta chains from a single sample sequenced in a study of cytomegalovirus exposure and HLA in healthy donors (dated by TCRdb to 2016 to 2017). The library was obtained by the immunoSEQ multiplex PCR assay. A mixture of 60 forward primers for TCR Vbeta segments and 13 reverse primers for TCR Jbeta segments was used in the multiplex PCR. TCRdb mirrors the immuneACCESS table, restricted to in-frame sequences. Some clones are absent from its copies; in checked studies, under half trace to an unresolved V gene, and the reason for the others is unknown. Recorded for this sample are approximately 160,000 clones; 68% of them occurred a single time. 1.1% to 1.5% of the sample is held by the ten biggest clonotypes. Sequenced: PBMCs. Receptors originate from a man aged 50-59 years in good health and CMV-seronegative.

In the case of this clone: This CDR3 is also generated by other DNA sequences in the sample. The V call is TRBV18, the J call TRBJ1-5; 9 nucleotides line up with TRBD1. V trimming: 2 bases; J trimming: 4 bases; junction bases outside the gene matches: 0. Germline V CDR1 and CDR2: KGHSH, LQKENI. The CDR3 runs 14 residues. CDR3 amino acids: CASSPGQGNQPQHF. The CDR3 DNA reads TGTGCCAGCTCACCAGGACAGGGGAATCAGCCCCAGCATTTT.

The chain recombines TRBV28 with TRBJ2-2, with D possibly TRBD2 on 7 matching bases. Per the germline V gene, CDR1 is MDHEN and CDR2 is SYDVKM. The CDR3 is 16 amino acids. Trimming shortened V by 6 bases and J by 4 bases, and 18 bases separated the two germline ends. CDR3 loop: CASRYRGGATTGELFF. DNA of the CDR3: TGTGCCAGCAGATACCGCGGGGGCGCGACCACCGGGGAGCTGTTTTTT.

This chain uses TRBV27 with TRBJ1-1; TRBD1 agrees at 7 bases. The CDR3 totals 15 residues. Germline V gene sequence: CDR1 MNHEY, CDR2 SMNVEV (reference sequence). Unmatched junction bases numbered 4, after V lost 2 bases and J lost 1 base. DNA for the CDR3: TGTGCCAGCAGTTTAAAGGGGGACAGGAACACTGAAGCTTTCTTT. Its protein product is CASSLKGDRNTEAFF.

Only a few counts were recorded for this clone. The chain uses TRBV7-9 and TRBJ1-1; 8 bases map to TRBD1. Looked up from germline, CDR1 is SEHNR and CDR2 is FQNEAQ (reference sequence). V was clipped by 2 bases and J by 0 bases; unmatched bases: 5. The CDR3 covers 16 residues. For the CDR3, the DNA is TGTGCCAGCAGCTTAATGGGACAGGTGCTGAACACTGAAGCTTTCTTT. As protein: CASSLMGQVLNTEAFF.

Only one count was recorded for this clone. The J gene is TRBJ2-2, the V gene TRBV10-3; TRBD1 matches at 7 bases. This CDR3 region has 13 residues. Germline CDR1 ENHRY, CDR2 SYGVKD. The V segment lost 5 bases and the J segment 6 bases; nucleotides outside the gene matches: 3. CDR3 sequence (DNA): TGTGCCATCAGTTGGACAGGCGCCGGGGAGCTGTTTTTT. This encodes CAISWTGAGELFF.

The V gene is TRBV5-8, the J gene TRBJ1-1; possibly TRBD1 for D (5 bases). The V gene's germline CDR1 is SGHTS and CDR2 YDEGEE. The CDR3 spans 15 residues. The V and J ends lost 2 bases and 4 bases respectively, with 15 bases between them. CDR3 sequence reads: CASSFSGWGGTEAFF. For the CDR3, the DNA is TGTGCCAGCAGCTTCTCGGGGTGGGGGGGCACTGAAGCTTTCTTT.